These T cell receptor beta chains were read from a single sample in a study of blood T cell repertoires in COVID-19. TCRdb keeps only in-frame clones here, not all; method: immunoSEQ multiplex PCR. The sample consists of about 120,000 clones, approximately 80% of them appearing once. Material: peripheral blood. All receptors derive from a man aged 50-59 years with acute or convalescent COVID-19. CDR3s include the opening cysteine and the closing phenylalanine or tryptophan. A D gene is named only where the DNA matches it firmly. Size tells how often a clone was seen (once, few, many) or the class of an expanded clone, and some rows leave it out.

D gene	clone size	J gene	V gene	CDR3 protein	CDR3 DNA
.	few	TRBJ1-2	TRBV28	CASSFYDGGAGYTF	TGTGCCAGCAGTTTTTACGACGGTGGGGCTGGCTACACCTTC
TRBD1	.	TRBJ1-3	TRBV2	CASSTGGGGNTIYF	TGTGCCAGCAGCACAGGGGGCGGTGGAAACACCATATATTTT
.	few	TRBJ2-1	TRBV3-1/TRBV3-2	CASSRGRSRNEQFF	TGTGCCAGCAGCAGGGGGAGAAGTCGGAATGAGCAGTTCTTC
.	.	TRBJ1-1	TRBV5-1	CASSAGASLNTEAFF	TGCGCCAGCTCAGCGGGAGCATCCTTGAACACTGAAGCTTTCTTT
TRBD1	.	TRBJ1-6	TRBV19	CASRQQGADHSPLHF	TGTGCCAGTAGACAACAGGGGGCGGATCATTCACCCCTCCACTTT
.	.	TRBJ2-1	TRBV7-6	CASAIGQLGYNEQFF	TGTGCCAGCGCAATTGGACAGCTCGGGTACAATGAGCAGTTCTTC
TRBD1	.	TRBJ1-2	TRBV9	CASSVQGAANYGYTF	TGTGCCAGCAGCGTACAGGGGGCGGCTAACTATGGCTACACCTTC
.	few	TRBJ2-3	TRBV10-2	CASSDWLMTDTQYF	TGCGCCAGCAGTGATTGGCTTATGACAGATACGCAGTATTTT
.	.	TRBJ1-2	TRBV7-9	CASSLVPGNYGYTF	TGTGCCAGCAGCTTAGTCCCAGGGAACTATGGCTACACCTTC
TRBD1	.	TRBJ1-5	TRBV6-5	CASTRDRVSQPQHF	TGTGCCAGCACCCGAGACAGGGTAAGTCAGCCCCAGCATTTT
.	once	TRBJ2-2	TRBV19	CASSFPSGELFF	TGTGCCAGTAGTTTTCCCAGCGGGGAGCTGTTTTTT
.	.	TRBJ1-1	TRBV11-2	CASSFSGPMNTEAFF	TGTGCCAGCAGCTTCTCAGGGCCTATGAACACTGAAGCTTTCTTT
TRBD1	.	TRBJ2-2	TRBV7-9	CATTQTGTGGTGELFF	TGTGCGACTACACAAACAGGGACAGGGGGCACCGGGGAGCTGTTTTTT
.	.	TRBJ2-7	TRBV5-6	CASSLWQGLGGYEQYF	TGTGCCAGCAGCTTGTGGCAGGGGCTTGGGGGATACGAGCAGTACTTC
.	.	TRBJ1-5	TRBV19	CASSMRGGGPGANQPQHF	TGTGCCAGTAGTATGCGCGGCGGGGGGCCGGGGGCGAATCAGCCCCAGCATTTT
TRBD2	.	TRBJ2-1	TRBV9	CASSVGLAGGLQSSYNEQFF	TGTGCCAGCAGCGTGGGACTAGCGGGGGGACTTCAGAGCTCCTACAATGAGCAGTTCTTC
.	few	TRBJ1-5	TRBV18	CASSPFGGGNQPQHF	TGTGCCAGCTCACCATTTGGCGGGGGCAATCAGCCCCAGCATTTT
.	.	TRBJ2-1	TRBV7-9	CASSLGQGRYNEQFF	TGTGCCAGCAGCTTAGGGCAGGGAAGGTACAATGAGCAGTTCTTC
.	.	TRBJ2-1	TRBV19	CASSINGGGSNNEQFF	TGTGCCAGTAGTATAAATGGGGGCGGGTCAAACAATGAGCAGTTCTTC
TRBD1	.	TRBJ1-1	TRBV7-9	CASSPTGGYAEAFF	TGTGCCAGCAGCCCGACAGGGGGTTACGCTGAAGCTTTCTTT
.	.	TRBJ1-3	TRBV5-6	CASSPPGARNTIYF	TGTGCCAGCAGCCCGCCAGGGGCACGAAACACCATATATTTT
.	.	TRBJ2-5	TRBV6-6	CASSYGGTPQETQYF	TGTGCCAGCAGTTACGGAGGGACCCCTCAAGAGACCCAGTACTTC
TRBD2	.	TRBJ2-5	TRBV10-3	CAISDKGLGSETQYF	TGTGCCATCAGTGATAAGGGACTAGGCTCAGAGACCCAGTACTTC
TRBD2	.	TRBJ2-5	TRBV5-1	CASSVSGGDWQTQYF	TGCGCCAGCAGCGTTAGCGGGGGAGACTGGCAGACCCAGTACTTC
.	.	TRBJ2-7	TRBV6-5	CASSRTAGHYEQYF	TGTGCCAGCAGCAGGACTGCGGGCCACTACGAGCAGTACTTC
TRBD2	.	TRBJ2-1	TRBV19	CASTPIYLAGGDNEQFF	TGTGCCAGTACCCCAATCTACTTAGCGGGAGGGGACAATGAGCAGTTCTTC
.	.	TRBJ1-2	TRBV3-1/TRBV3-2	CASSDRGWTSYTF	TGTGCCAGTTCGGACAGAGGATGGACAAGCTACACCTTC
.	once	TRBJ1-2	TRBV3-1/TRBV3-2	CASSQGYRLYGYTF	TGTGCCAGCAGCCAAGGGTACAGGCTCTATGGCTACACCTTC
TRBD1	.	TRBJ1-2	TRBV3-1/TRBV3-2	CASSHPTGGNYGYTF	TGTGCCAGCAGCCACCCCACAGGGGGGAACTATGGCTACACCTTC
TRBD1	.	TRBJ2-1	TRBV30	CAWSVGQGVRNEQFF	TGTGCCTGGAGTGTAGGACAGGGGGTTCGTAATGAGCAGTTCTTC
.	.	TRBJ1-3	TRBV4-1	CASSQGLQGTIYF	TGCGCCAGCAGCCAAGGGCTCCAGGGCACCATATATTTT
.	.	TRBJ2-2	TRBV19	CASSIRGATGELFF	TGTGCCAGTAGTATCAGGGGTGCAACCGGGGAGCTGTTTTTT
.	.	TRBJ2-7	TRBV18	CASSTESTYEQYF	TGTGCCAGCTCAACAGAGTCAACCTACGAGCAGTACTTC
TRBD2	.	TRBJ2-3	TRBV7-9	CASSSPGLGTDTQYF	TGTGCCAGCAGCTCCCCGGGACTAGGCACAGATACGCAGTATTTT
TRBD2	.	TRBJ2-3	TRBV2	CASSVVRGGDTQYF	TGTGCCAGCAGTGTCGTACGGGGGGGAGATACGCAGTATTTT
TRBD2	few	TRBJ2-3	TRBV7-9	CASSRGVAGTSGSFADTQYF	TGTGCCAGCAGCAGGGGGGTAGCCGGGACTAGCGGGAGTTTCGCAGATACGCAGTATTTT
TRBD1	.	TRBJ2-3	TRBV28	CASSSTGGDWVDTQYF	TGTGCCAGCAGTTCGACAGGGGGCGACTGGGTTGATACGCAGTATTTT
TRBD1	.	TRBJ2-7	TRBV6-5	CASSYFTGGYEQYF	TGTGCCAGCAGTTACTTTACAGGGGGCTACGAGCAGTACTTC
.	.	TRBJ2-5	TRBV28	CASSLSLPQETQYF	TGTGCCAGCAGTTTATCACTTCCTCAAGAGACCCAGTACTTC
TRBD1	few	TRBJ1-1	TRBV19	CASSITGGNTEAFF	TGTGCCAGTAGTATCACAGGGGGGAACACTGAAGCTTTCTTT
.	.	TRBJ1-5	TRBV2	CASSDEGYQPQHF	TGTGCCAGCAGTGACGAGGGCTATCAGCCCCAGCATTTT
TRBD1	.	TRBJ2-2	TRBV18	CASSPGQGNTGELFF	TGTGCCAGCTCACCGGGACAGGGGAACACCGGGGAGCTGTTTTTT
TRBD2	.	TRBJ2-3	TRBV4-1	CASSQAQREFTDTQYF	TGCGCCAGCAGCCAAGCCCAGCGGGAGTTCACAGATACGCAGTATTTT
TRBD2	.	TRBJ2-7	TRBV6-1	CASSEASGSGRGEQYF	TGTGCCAGCAGTGAAGCGTCAGGTAGCGGGAGAGGTGAGCAGTACTTC
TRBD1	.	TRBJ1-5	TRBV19	CASSATGGNQPQHF	TGTGCCAGTAGTGCGACAGGGGGAAATCAGCCCCAGCATTTT
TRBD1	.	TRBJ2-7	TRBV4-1	CASSRGQGADEQYF	TGCGCCAGCAGCCGCGGACAGGGGGCCGACGAGCAGTACTTC
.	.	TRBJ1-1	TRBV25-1	CASSEYGSTEAFF	TGTGCCAGCAGTGAATATGGGAGCACTGAAGCTTTCTTT
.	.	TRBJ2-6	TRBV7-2	CASSPRYSGANVLTF	TGTGCCAGCAGCCCCCGGTACTCTGGGGCCAACGTCCTGACTTTC
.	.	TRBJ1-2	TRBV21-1	CASSNAGGGARVYYGYTF	TGTGCCAGCAGCAACGCCGGAGGGGGCGCGAGGGTATACTATGGCTACACCTTC
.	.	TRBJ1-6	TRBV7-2	CASSNKEAYNSPLHF	TGTGCCAGCAGCAATAAGGAGGCTTATAATTCACCCCTCCACTTT
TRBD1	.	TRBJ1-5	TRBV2	CASQGQGGQPQHF	TGTGCCAGCCAGGGACAGGGCGGCCAGCCCCAGCATTTT
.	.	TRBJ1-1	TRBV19	CASREMNTEAFF	TGTGCCAGCAGGGAAATGAACACTGAAGCTTTCTTT